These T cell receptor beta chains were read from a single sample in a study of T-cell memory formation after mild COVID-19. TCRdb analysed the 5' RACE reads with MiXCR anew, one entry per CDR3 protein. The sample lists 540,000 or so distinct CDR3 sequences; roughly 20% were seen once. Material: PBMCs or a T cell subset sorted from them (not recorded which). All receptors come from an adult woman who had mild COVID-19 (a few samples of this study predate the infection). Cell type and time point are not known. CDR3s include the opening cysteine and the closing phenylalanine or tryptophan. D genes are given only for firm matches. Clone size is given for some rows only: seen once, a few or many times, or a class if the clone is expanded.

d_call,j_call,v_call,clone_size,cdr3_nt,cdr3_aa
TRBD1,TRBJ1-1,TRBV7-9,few,TGTGCCAGCAGGCCTACAGGGGAGAACACTGAAGCTTTCTTT,CASRPTGENTEAFF
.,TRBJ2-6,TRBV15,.,TGTGCCACCAGCACTCTCAGGGAAGGTGGGGCCAACGTCCTGACTTTC,CATSTLREGGANVLTF
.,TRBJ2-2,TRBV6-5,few,TGTGCCAGCAGTCCTCGACAGGAGAACACCGGGGAGCTGTTTTTT,CASSPRQENTGELFF
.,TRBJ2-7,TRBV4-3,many,TGCGCCAGCAGCCAAGGGGCGACAGGTGAGACCTACGAGCAGTACTTC,CASSQGATGETYEQYF
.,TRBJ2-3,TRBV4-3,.,TGCGCCAGCAGCCAAGACGAGAGCACAGATACGCAGTATTTT,CASSQDESTDTQYF
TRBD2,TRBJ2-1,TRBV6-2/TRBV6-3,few,TGTGCCAGCAGTCTTTACCGCGGGGGAGGTGAGCAGTTCTTC,CASSLYRGGGEQFF
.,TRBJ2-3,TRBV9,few,TGTGCCAGCAGCGTAGTTGGACAGATGGCCACAGATACGCAGTATTTT,CASSVVGQMATDTQYF
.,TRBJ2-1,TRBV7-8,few,TGTGCCAGCAGCTTAGTGGGGGGCTTCAATGAGCAGTTCTTC,CASSLVGGFNEQFF
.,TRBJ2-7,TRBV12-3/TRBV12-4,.,TGTGCCAGCAGCCCACCCTCGGGCCCCTACGAGCAGTACTTC,CASSPPSGPYEQYF
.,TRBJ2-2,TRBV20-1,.,TGCAGTGCTAGAGACCCCGGGGGCACCGGGGAGCTGTTTTTT,CSARDPGGTGELFF
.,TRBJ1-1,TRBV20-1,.,TGCAGTGCTATTCACAGAGGGGCCACTGAAGCTTTCTTT,CSAIHRGATEAFF
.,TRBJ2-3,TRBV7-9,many,TGTGCCAGCAGCCCGGACAGCTTTACCCCAGATACGCAGTATTTT,CASSPDSFTPDTQYF
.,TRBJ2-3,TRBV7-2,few,TGTGCCAGCAGCTTACGCGGTAGCGGCACAGATACGCAGTATTTT,CASSLRGSGTDTQYF
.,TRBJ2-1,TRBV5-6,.,TGTGCCAGCAGCTTGGACTCTCGGGATGAGCAGTTCTTC,CASSLDSRDEQFF
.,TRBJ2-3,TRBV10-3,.,TGTGCCATCAGCGACGTGGGGATGGGCACAGATACGCAGTATTTT,CAISDVGMGTDTQYF
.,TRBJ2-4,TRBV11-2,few,TGTGCCAGCAGCCCTGGCGGTGGGGCAGGGCGAAACATTCAGTACTTC,CASSPGGGAGRNIQYF
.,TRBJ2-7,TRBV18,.,TGTGACAGCTCACCCCCCGGACCTCGAAAAGAGCAGTACTTC,CDSSPPGPRKEQYF
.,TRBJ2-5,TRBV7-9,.,TGTGCCAGCAGCTTTCTCCCCAGAGAGACCCAGTACTTC,CASSFLPRETQYF
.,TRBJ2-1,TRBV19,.,TGTGCCAGTAGTATAGGGGGGTCCGAGCAGTTCTTC,CASSIGGSEQFF
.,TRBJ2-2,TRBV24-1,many,TGTGCCACCAGTGACCCCGGGAGGAACACCGGGGAGCTGTTTTTT,CATSDPGRNTGELFF
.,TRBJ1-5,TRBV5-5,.,TGTGCCAGCAGCCTCGGGACGGCCAATCAGCCCCAGCATTTT,CASSLGTANQPQHF
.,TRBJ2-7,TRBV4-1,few,TGCGCCAGCAGCCAAGATTCCCTCTCCTACGAGCAGTACTTC,CASSQDSLSYEQYF
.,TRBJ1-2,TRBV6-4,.,TGTGCCAGCAGTGACGACACCTTAGTCGGGGGCTACACCTTC,CASSDDTLVGGYTF
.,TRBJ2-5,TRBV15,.,TGTGCCACCAGCAGGACATTCCAAGAGACCCAGTACTTC,CATSRTFQETQYF
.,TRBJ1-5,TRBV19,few,TGTGCCAGTAGTCTCAGAGGTCAGCCCCAGCATTTT,CASSLRGQPQHF
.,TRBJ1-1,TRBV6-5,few,TGTGCCAGCAGTTACTCGATACCCAGGAACACTGAAGCTTTCTTT,CASSYSIPRNTEAFF
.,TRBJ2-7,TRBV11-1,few,TGTGCCAGCAGCTCCACACGCCACGGGAACCGGGACATGAACGAGCAGTACTTC,CASSSTRHGNRDMNEQYF
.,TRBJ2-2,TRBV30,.,TGTGCCTGGAGCAGTCAGCCCTCGAACACCGGGGAGCTGTTTTTT,CAWSSQPSNTGELFF
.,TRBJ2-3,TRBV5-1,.,TGCGCCAGCGCAGGTCGGGGGGCAGTCGCAGATACGCAGTATTTT,CASAGRGAVADTQYF
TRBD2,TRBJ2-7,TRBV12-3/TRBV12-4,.,TGTGCCAGCAGTTCGGGGACTAGCGTCAACTCCTACGAGCAGTACTTC,CASSSGTSVNSYEQYF
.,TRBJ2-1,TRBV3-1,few,TGTGCCAGCAGAGGGGCCTGGGATGAGCAGTTCTTC,CASRGAWDEQFF
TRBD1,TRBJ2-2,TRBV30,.,TGTGCCTGGAGTGTACACAGGGGGCTCGGCACCGGGGAGCTGTTTTTT,CAWSVHRGLGTGELFF
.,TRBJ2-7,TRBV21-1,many,TGTGCCAGCAGCAAAAAGGCACAGGGAAAATCCTACGAGCAGTACTTC,CASSKKAQGKSYEQYF
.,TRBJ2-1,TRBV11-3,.,TGTGCCAGCAGCTTAGCGGGCGCCACCTTGGATGAGCAGTTCTTC,CASSLAGATLDEQFF
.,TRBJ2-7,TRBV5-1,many,TGCGCCAGCAGCTTGACCGGGACTCCGGGGGAGCAGTACTTC,CASSLTGTPGEQYF
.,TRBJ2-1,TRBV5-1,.,TGCGCCAGCAGCTTCCGACAGGACCTATACAATGAGCAGTTCTTC,CASSFRQDLYNEQFF
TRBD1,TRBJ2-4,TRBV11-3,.,TGTGCCAGCAGTCGACAGGGGGGCTCCAAAAACATTCAGTACTTC,CASSRQGGSKNIQYF
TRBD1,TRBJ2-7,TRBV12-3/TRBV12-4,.,TGTGCCAGCAGTCCGGACAGGGCTCGTTCCTACGAGCAGTACTTC,CASSPDRARSYEQYF
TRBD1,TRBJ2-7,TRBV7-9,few,TGTGCCAGCAGCCGTAAACAAACCCGGGACAGCCCTGTCTCCTACGAGCGGTACTTC,CASSRKQTRDSPVSYERYF
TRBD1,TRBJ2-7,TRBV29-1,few,TGCAGCGTTTTGACAGGGGACAGCGAGCAGTACTTC,CSVLTGDSEQYF
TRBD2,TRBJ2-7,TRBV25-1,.,TGTGCCAGCTGTAGGACTAGCGGCTCCTACGAGCAGTACTTC,CASCRTSGSYEQYF
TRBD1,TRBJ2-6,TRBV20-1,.,TGCAGTGCGTTACAGGGGTCGGGGGCCAACGTCCTGACTTTC,CSALQGSGANVLTF
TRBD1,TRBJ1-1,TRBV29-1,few,TGCAGCGTTGGCGGGACAGGGTTGTACACTGAAGCTTTCTTT,CSVGGTGLYTEAFF
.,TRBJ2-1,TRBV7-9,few,TGTGCCAGCAGCCTCCGGAAGGAGCAGTTCTTC,CASSLRKEQFF
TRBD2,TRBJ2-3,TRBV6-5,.,TGTGCCAGCAGTTACTCGATGTCGGGGGGGCCCACAGATACGCAGTATTTT,CASSYSMSGGPTDTQYF
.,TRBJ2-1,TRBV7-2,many,TGTGCCAGCAGCCAAGACGGGGCGGGGGAGCAGTTCTTC,CASSQDGAGEQFF
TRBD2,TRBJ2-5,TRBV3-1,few,TGTGCCAGCACCAGGGGACTAGTTTCAGAGACCCAGTACTTC,CASTRGLVSETQYF
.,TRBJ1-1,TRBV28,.,TGTGCCAGCAGTTCCCTAACAGGGTGGGGGACCTCTGAAGCTTTCTTT,CASSSLTGWGTSEAFF
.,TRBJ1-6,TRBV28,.,TGTGCCAGCATGATTACGAATTCACCCCTCCACTTT,CASMITNSPLHF
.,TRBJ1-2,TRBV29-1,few,TGCAGCGTTGAAGTCTTTTCGGTCTCCCTTTATGGCTACACCTTC,CSVEVFSVSLYGYTF
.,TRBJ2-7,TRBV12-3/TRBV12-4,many,TGTGCCAGCAGTTTTCACGCGGACCCTCCCTGCTACGAGCAGTACTTC,CASSFHADPPCYEQYF
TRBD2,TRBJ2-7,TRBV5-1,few,TGCGCCAGCAGCACGGACAGAGGGCTAGCGGGAAAATACGAGCAGTACTTC,CASSTDRGLAGKYEQYF
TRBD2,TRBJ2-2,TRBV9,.,TGTGCCAGCAGCCCGACTGGACTAGCGGGCACCGGGGAGCTGTTTTTT,CASSPTGLAGTGELFF
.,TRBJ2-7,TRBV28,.,TGTGCCAGCAGTTTCGGACCTGGCTGGCGGACGGGGTTGTCGAGCTACGAGCAGTACTTC,CASSFGPGWRTGLSSYEQYF
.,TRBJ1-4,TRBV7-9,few,TGTGCCAGCAGCTTAGTTCCGGAAAAACTGTTTTTT,CASSLVPEKLFF
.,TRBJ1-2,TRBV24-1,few,TGTGCCACCAGTGACCACAGGGTTGGCTACACCTTC,CATSDHRVGYTF
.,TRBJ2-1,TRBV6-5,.,TGTGCCAGCACCAAGCGGGGGGACAGGGGATACAATGAGCAGTTCTTC,CASTKRGDRGYNEQFF